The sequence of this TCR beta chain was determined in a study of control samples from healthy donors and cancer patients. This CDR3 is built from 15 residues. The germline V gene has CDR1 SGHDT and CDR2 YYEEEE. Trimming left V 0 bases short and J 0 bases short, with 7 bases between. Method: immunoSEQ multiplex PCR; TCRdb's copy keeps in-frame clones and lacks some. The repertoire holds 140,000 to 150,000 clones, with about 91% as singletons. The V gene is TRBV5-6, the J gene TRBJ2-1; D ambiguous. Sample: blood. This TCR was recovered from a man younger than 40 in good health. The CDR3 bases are TGTGCCAGCAGCTTGGGCTACAGCTCCTACAATGAGCAGTTCTTC. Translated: CASSLGYSSYNEQFF.